This is a list of T cell receptor beta chains from one sample in a study of CD8 T cells in Susac syndrome. TCRdb ran MiXCR on the immunoSEQ multiplex PCR reads and lists one entry per CDR3 protein. The sample lists under 350,000 distinct CDR3 sequences; 92% were seen once. Source material: CD4+ T cells from PBMCs. Receptors were obtained from a human donor with multiple sclerosis. Both conserved end residues are part of each CDR3. The order of the fields is clone size, D gene, V gene, J gene, CDR3 length, CDR3 DNA, CDR3 protein. The D gene is left open where the match is weak. Clone size, where shown, is once, few, many, or a class for clones that have expanded.

abundance: once
d_gene: TRBD1
v_gene: TRBV11-1
j_gene: TRBJ2-2
len: 15
CDR3nt: TGTGCCAGCAGCGATAGACAGGGTTTCACCGGGGAGCTGTTTTTT
CDR3aa: CASSDRQGFTGELFF

abundance: .
d_gene: TRBD2
v_gene: TRBV5-6
j_gene: TRBJ2-1
len: 16
CDR3nt: TGTGCCAGCAGCTTTTCTATGCGGGAGCGGTACAATGAGCAGTTCTTC
CDR3aa: CASSFSMRERYNEQFF

abundance: once
d_gene: TRBD1
v_gene: TRBV7-3
j_gene: TRBJ2-7
len: 13
CDR3nt: TGTGCCAGCAGCTCCGGGACAGCGTTCCAGCAGTACTTC
CDR3aa: CASSSGTAFQQYF

abundance: once
d_gene: .
v_gene: TRBV5-1
j_gene: TRBJ1-1
len: 12
CDR3nt: TGCGCCAGCAGCCGGGGGGCCACTGAAGCTTTCTTT
CDR3aa: CASSRGATEAFF

abundance: .
d_gene: TRBD1
v_gene: TRBV5-1
j_gene: TRBJ2-7
len: 13
CDR3nt: TGCGCCAGCAGCTTGGTACAGGGGAGCGAGCAGTACTTC
CDR3aa: CASSLVQGSEQYF

abundance: .
d_gene: .
v_gene: TRBV20-1
j_gene: TRBJ1-4
len: 15
CDR3nt: TGCAGTGCTAGAGATCTCGGAAAAAATAATGAAAAACTGTTTTTT
CDR3aa: CSARDLGKNNEKLFF

abundance: .
d_gene: .
v_gene: TRBV30
j_gene: TRBJ1-6
len: 14
CDR3nt: TGTGCCTGGAGTGGTAGGGGGGGGGATTCACCCCTCCACTTT
CDR3aa: CAWSGRGGDSPLHF

abundance: once
d_gene: .
v_gene: TRBV9
j_gene: TRBJ1-2
len: 15
CDR3nt: TGTGCCAGCAGCGTAGGTTTCGACAGTAACTATGGCTACACCTTC
CDR3aa: CASSVGFDSNYGYTF

abundance: .
d_gene: TRBD1
v_gene: TRBV20-1
j_gene: TRBJ2-7
len: 13
CDR3nt: TGCAGTGCTGAGGGGACAGGGTTCAACGAGCAGTACTTC
CDR3aa: CSAEGTGFNEQYF

abundance: .
d_gene: .
v_gene: TRBV11-2
j_gene: TRBJ2-5
len: 11
CDR3nt: TGTGCCAGCAGCTTGTGGGGGACCCAGTACTTC
CDR3aa: CASSLWGTQYF

abundance: once
d_gene: .
v_gene: TRBV7-9
j_gene: TRBJ1-2
len: 13
CDR3nt: TGTGCCAGCAGCTTAGTACAGGGATCTGGCTACACCTTC
CDR3aa: CASSLVQGSGYTF

abundance: .
d_gene: TRBD1
v_gene: TRBV20-1
j_gene: TRBJ1-2
len: 13
CDR3nt: TGCAGTGCTAGGGCAGGGGGAACAGATGGCTACACCTTC
CDR3aa: CSARAGGTDGYTF

abundance: .
d_gene: .
v_gene: TRBV12-3/TRBV12-4
j_gene: TRBJ1-1
len: 14
CDR3nt: TGTGCCAGCAGCAACGGCGGGATGAACACTGAAGCTTTCTTT
CDR3aa: CASSNGGMNTEAFF

abundance: .
d_gene: .
v_gene: TRBV30
j_gene: TRBJ1-2
len: 11
CDR3nt: TGTGCCTGGACCCTCGGGGCCGGCTACACCTTC
CDR3aa: CAWTLGAGYTF

abundance: .
d_gene: TRBD2
v_gene: TRBV7-2
j_gene: TRBJ2-5
len: 17
CDR3nt: TGTGCCAGCAGCCCGGGAGGAGGGAACTGGTACCAAGAGACCCAGTACTTC
CDR3aa: CASSPGGGNWYQETQYF

abundance: .
d_gene: TRBD1
v_gene: TRBV14
j_gene: TRBJ1-1
len: 19
CDR3nt: TGTGCCAGCAGCCAAGAGCGGACGAGGTTCGCAGGGGGAATAGCTGAAGCTTTCTTT
CDR3aa: CASSQERTRFAGGIAEAFF

abundance: .
d_gene: .
v_gene: TRBV25-1
j_gene: TRBJ2-3
len: 15
CDR3nt: TGTGCCAGCAGTGAAGGAGGGCAGGTCACAGATACGCAGTATTTT
CDR3aa: CASSEGGQVTDTQYF

abundance: .
d_gene: .
v_gene: TRBV19
j_gene: TRBJ1-5
len: 15
CDR3nt: TGTGCCAGTAGTATAGGGGGCAGAAGCAATCAGCCCCAGCATTTT
CDR3aa: CASSIGGRSNQPQHF

abundance: .
d_gene: TRBD1
v_gene: TRBV5-4
j_gene: TRBJ2-7
len: 15
CDR3nt: TGTGCCAGCAGCCAGGGGGACAACATCGCCTACGAGCAGTACTTC
CDR3aa: CASSQGDNIAYEQYF

abundance: .
d_gene: .
v_gene: TRBV6-1
j_gene: TRBJ1-1
len: 14
CDR3nt: TGTGCCAGCATTCCCCGGGGGGGGCGTACTGAAGCTTTCTTT
CDR3aa: CASIPRGGRTEAFF

abundance: .
d_gene: .
v_gene: TRBV20-1
j_gene: TRBJ2-5
len: 13
CDR3nt: TGCAGTGCTAGAGAAACAGGACGAGAGACCCAGTACTTC
CDR3aa: CSARETGRETQYF

abundance: .
d_gene: .
v_gene: TRBV12-3/TRBV12-4
j_gene: TRBJ1-2
len: 16
CDR3nt: TGTGCCAGCAGTTTAGGGCGGCGTCAAGATCGCTATGGCTACACCTTC
CDR3aa: CASSLGRRQDRYGYTF